One TCR beta chain is described in this entry. Its specificity is unknown. This specimen belongs to a study of blood T cells in healthy people across ages. Study-wide findings and caveats: With donor CMV status unknown, expanded clonotype changes were possibly confounded.

Alongside a J-beta primer mix, a sample-barcoded 5' primer served in a second PCR lasting about 7 to 11 cycles. Each CDR3 protein gets one entry after TCRdb re-called the 5' RACE reads with MiXCR. The sample carries 600,000 to 1,000,000 distinct CDR3 sequences, roughly 64% recorded once. Trimming shortened V by 7 bases and J by 1 base, and 11 bases separated the two germline ends. This CDR3 comprises 13 residues. From germline, CDR1 is MNHEY and CDR2 SMNVEV (reference sequence). This sequence joins TRBV27 and TRBJ2-7, with D tentatively TRBD1 (6 bases). The source is a man aged 30 to 39 in good health. Sequences were obtained from blood. The CDR3 region has the DNA TGTGCCAGCATAGACGGACAGTCCTACGAGCAGTACTTC. Translated: CASIDGQSYEQYF.